This is a list of T cell receptor beta chains from one sample in a study of blood T cell repertoires in COVID-19. Only in-frame clones appear in the TCRdb table, and some are missing; sequencing was by immunoSEQ multiplex PCR. The repertoire holds about 140,000 clones, with about 91% as singletons. Sequencing input: peripheral blood. The source is a woman aged 50 to 60 with acute or convalescent COVID-19. Each CDR3 is given with its conserved first and last residue. D genes are given only for firm matches.

>TRBV2|.
CASSAISGNYGYTF
>TRBV5-6|TRBD1
CASSPGTGNLEGGYTF
>TRBV4-1|TRBD2
CASSLPGLAGGELFF
>TRBV11-2|TRBD1
CASIEDRFSYNEQFF
>TRBV5-1|TRBD2
CASSLGSGRAAYEQYF
>TRBV14|TRBD1
CASSQLGGQANYGYTF
>TRBV6-5|.
CASRRLDYEQYF
>TRBV6-5|.
CASRDRGGTDEQYF
>TRBV12-3/TRBV12-4|.
CASSPQPSGEQYF
>TRBV23-1|.
CASSQLRWPGENEKLFF
>TRBV4-1|.
CASSQIGRNYEQYF
>TRBV5-1|.
CASSLAQGTYNEQFF
>TRBV7-9|.
CASSLVFGSNEQFF